This note documents a single TCR beta chain sequence. This sample was included in a study of OX40 agonist ivuxolimab in advanced cancers. Only in-frame clones appear in the TCRdb table, and some are missing; sequencing was by immunoSEQ multiplex PCR. The sample lists about 42,000 clones; 70% to 85% were seen once. The germline V gene encodes CDR1 DFQATT and CDR2 SNEGSKA (reference sequence). The CDR3 consists of 11 residues. V lost 6 bases, J lost 7 bases, and 3 bases stayed unmatched. The sequence was collected from an adult with an advanced solid tumor such as melanoma, head and neck, liver or kidney cancer. V gene TRBV20-1 combines with J gene TRBJ2-1; 7 bases align to TRBD1. Sequenced here: CD4+ or CD8+ T cells sorted from blood, sampled in a trial of the OX40 agonist ivuxolimab. The CDR3 nucleotides are TGCAGTGCACCACAGGGGAATGAGCAGTTCTTC. It specifies CSAPQGNEQFF.